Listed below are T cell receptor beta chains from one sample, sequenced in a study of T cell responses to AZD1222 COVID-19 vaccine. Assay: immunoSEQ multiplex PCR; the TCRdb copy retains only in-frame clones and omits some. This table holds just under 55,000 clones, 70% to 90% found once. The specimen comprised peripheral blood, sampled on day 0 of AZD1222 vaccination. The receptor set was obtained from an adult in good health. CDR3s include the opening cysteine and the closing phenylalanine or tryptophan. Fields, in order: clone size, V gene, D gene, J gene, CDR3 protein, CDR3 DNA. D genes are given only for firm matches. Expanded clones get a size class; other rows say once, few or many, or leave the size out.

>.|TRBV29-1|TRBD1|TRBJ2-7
CSATKTGGYEQYF
TGCAGCGCCACCAAGACAGGGGGCTACGAGCAGTACTTC
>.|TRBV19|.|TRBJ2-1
CASAGASSNEQFF
TGTGCCAGCGCAGGGGCCTCCTCCAATGAGCAGTTCTTC
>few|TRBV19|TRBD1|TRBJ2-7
CASSSRTGGLPYEQYF
TGTGCCAGTAGTTCCCGGACAGGGGGATTACCCTACGAGCAGTACTTC
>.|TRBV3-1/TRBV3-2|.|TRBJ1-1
CASSPRGVISAFF
TGTGCCAGCAGCCCCCGCGGGGTCATTAGCGCTTTCTTT
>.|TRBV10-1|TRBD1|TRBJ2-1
CASSESTGGINEQFF
TGCGCCAGCAGTGAGTCGACAGGGGGCATCAATGAGCAGTTCTTC
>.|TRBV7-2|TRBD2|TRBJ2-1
CASSSSGTTYNEQFF
TGTGCCAGCAGCTCCAGTGGGACTACCTACAATGAGCAGTTCTTC
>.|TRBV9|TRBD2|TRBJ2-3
CASSASGTSASTDTQYF
TGTGCCAGCAGCGCAAGTGGGACTAGCGCTAGCACAGATACGCAGTATTTT
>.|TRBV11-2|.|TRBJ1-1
CASSLGRQNTEAFF
TGTGCCAGCAGCTTAGGGCGGCAGAACACTGAAGCTTTCTTT
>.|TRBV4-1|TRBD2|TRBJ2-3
CASSPLLAGGRPDTQYF
TGCGCCAGCAGCCCCCTACTAGCGGGGGGGCGGCCAGATACGCAGTATTTT
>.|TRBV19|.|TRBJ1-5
CASRPRGKVQPQHF
TGTGCCAGTAGGCCCAGGGGTAAGGTTCAGCCCCAGCATTTT
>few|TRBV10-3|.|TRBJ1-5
CAIRGGVTQPQHF
TGTGCCATCAGGGGGGGGGTGACCCAGCCCCAGCATTTT
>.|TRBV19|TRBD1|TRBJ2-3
CASSTQDRAHGRSTDTQYF
TGTGCCAGTAGTACCCAAGACAGGGCCCATGGGCGAAGCACAGATACGCAGTATTTT
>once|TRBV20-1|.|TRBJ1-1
CSASSRGMNTEAFF
TGCAGTGCTAGTTCTAGGGGGATGAACACTGAAGCTTTCTTT
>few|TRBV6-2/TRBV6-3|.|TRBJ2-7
CASSYMDYEQYF
TGTGCCAGCAGTTACATGGACTACGAGCAGTACTTC
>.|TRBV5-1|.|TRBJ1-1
CASSASDNTEAFF
TGCGCCAGCAGTGCTTCGGATAACACTGAAGCTTTCTTT
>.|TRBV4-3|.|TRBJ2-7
CASAKVGQGYPYEQYF
TGCGCCAGCGCAAAGGTAGGGCAGGGTTATCCCTACGAGCAGTACTTC
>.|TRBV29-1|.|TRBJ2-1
CSVVGTPVSEQFF
TGCAGCGTTGTGGGGACGCCAGTGAGTGAGCAGTTCTTC
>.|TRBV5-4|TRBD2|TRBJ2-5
CASSRLAGGRETQYF
TGTGCCAGCAGTCGACTAGCGGGGGGTCGGGAGACCCAGTACTTC
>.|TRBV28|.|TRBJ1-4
CASSGLVRTNEKLFF
TGTGCCAGCAGTGGACTAGTCCGCACAAATGAAAAACTGTTTTTT
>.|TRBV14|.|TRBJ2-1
CASSQGRAIQFF
TGTGCCAGCAGCCAGGGGAGAGCAATTCAGTTCTTC
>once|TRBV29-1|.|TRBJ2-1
CSVDGSGKDNEQFF
TGCAGCGTTGATGGGTCAGGGAAGGACAATGAGCAGTTCTTC
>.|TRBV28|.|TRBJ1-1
CASTIHRGEAEAFF
TGTGCCAGCACCATCCACCGGGGGGAAGCCGAAGCTTTCTTT
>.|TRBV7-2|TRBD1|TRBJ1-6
CASSTQGRSPLHF
TGTGCCAGCAGCACACAGGGGCGGTCACCCCTCCACTTT
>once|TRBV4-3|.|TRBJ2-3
CASSQDRRRGADGTQYF
TGCGCCAGCAGCCAAGATCGGAGGCGAGGGGCAGACGGTACGCAGTATTTT
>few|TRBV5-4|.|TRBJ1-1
CASSLERRRTEAFF
TGTGCCAGCAGCTTGGAAAGGCGGAGGACTGAAGCTTTCTTT